The source of this T cell receptor (beta chain) is a study of CD8 T cells in Susac syndrome. CD8+ and CD4+ T cells from blood underwent TCR beta sequencing. Random hexamers were used to reverse transcribe an amount of about 0.45 to 1 ug RNA. By means of immunoSEQ multiplex PCR, TCR beta CDR3 spanning 54 Vbeta and 13 Jbeta underwent amplification. Using its own MiXCR run on the immunoSEQ multiplex PCR reads, TCRdb lists one record per CDR3 protein. The sample gives more than 200,000 distinct CDR3 sequences, just under 95% of which show up once; around 0.07% is in the top ten. Germline V gene lookup returns CDR1 SGHNT and CDR2 YENEEA. This CDR3 region has 15 residues. V was clipped by 2 bases and J by 1 base, with 11 bases between them.

The sample was CD4+ T cells from PBMCs. The clonotype comes from a human donor with multiple sclerosis. The V and J genes are TRBV11-3 and TRBJ1-1; no clear D gene. The CDR3 DNA follows: TGTGCCAGCAGCTTATTAGTTGGGTCGAACACTGAAGCTTTCTTT. It yields the protein CASSLLVGSNTEAFF.